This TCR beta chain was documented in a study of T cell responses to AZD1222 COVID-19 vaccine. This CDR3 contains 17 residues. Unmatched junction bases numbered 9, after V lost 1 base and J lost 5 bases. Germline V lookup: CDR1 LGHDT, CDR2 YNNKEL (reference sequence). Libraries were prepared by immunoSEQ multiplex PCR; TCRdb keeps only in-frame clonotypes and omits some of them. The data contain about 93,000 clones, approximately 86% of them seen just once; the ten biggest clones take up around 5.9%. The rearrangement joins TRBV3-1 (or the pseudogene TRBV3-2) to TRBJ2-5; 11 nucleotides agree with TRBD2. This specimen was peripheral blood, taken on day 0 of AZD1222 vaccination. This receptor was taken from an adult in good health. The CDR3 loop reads CASSQGSIAGGLETQYF. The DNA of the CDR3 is TGTGCCAGCAGCCAAGGTTCCATAGCGGGAGGGCTGGAGACCCAGTACTTC.